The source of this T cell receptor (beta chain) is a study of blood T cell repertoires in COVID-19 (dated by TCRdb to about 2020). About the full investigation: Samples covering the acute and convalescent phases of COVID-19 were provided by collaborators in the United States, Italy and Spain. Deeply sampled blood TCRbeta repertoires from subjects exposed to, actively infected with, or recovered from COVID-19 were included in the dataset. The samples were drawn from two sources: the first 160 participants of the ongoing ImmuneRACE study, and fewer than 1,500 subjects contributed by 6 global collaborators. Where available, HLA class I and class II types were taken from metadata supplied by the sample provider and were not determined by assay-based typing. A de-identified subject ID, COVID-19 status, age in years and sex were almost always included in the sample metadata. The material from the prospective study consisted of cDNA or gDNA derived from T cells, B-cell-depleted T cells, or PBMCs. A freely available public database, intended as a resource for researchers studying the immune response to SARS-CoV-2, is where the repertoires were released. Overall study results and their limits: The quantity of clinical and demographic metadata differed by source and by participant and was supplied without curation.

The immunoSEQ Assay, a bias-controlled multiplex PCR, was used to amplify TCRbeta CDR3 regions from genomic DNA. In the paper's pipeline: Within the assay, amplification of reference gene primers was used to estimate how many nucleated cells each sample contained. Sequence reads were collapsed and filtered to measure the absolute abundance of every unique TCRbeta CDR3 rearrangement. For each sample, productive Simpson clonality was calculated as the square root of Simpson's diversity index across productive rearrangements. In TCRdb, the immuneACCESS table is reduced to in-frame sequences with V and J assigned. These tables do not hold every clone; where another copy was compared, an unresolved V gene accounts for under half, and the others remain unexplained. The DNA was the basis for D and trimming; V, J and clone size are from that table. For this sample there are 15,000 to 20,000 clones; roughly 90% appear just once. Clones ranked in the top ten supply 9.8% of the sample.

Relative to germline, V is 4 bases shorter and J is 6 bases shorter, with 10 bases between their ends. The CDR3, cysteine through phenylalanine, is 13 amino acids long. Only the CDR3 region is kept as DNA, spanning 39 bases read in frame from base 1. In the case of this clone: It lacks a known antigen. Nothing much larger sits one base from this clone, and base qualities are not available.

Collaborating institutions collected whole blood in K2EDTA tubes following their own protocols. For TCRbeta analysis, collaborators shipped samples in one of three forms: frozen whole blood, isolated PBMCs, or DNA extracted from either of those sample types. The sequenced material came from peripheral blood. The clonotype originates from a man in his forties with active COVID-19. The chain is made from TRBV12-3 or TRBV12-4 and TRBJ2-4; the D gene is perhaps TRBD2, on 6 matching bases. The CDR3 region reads CASSSRERNIQYF. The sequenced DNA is TGTGCCAGCAGTTCCCGGGAGAGAAACATTCAGTACTTC.